A selection of T cell receptor beta chains follows, all from one sample in a study of OX40 agonist ivuxolimab in advanced cancers. Sequencing used immunoSEQ multiplex PCR; TCRdb keeps in-frame clones, though not all of them. This table has some 42,000 clones, 70% to 90% appearing once. This specimen was CD4+ or CD8+ T cells sorted from blood, taken in a trial of the OX40 agonist ivuxolimab. These receptor sequences come from an adult with an advanced solid tumor such as melanoma, head and neck, liver or kidney cancer. CDR3s include the opening cysteine and the closing phenylalanine or tryptophan. The order of the fields is CDR3 DNA, CDR3 protein, clone size, V gene, J gene, D gene. The D gene is left open where the match is weak. Clone size is not always given. Where it is, it says once, few, many or a class for expanded clones.

TGTGCCAGCTCATCTAGACAGGGGGCGGATGGAAACACCATATATTTT,CASSSRQGADGNTIYF,.,TRBV18,TRBJ1-3,TRBD1
TGTGCCAGCAGCCATAGCGGGGGGGCCTTAGAGACCCAGTACTTC,CASSHSGGALETQYF,.,TRBV9,TRBJ2-5,TRBD2
TGTGCCAGCAGTTACAGCAAAGAGACCCAGTACTTC,CASSYSKETQYF,.,TRBV6-6,TRBJ2-5,.
TGTGCCAGCAGTTCCCCGGCTAGCGGGGTCTACCAAGAGACCCAGTACTTC,CASSSPASGVYQETQYF,few,TRBV28,TRBJ2-5,TRBD2
TGTGCCAGCAGCGTAGATCCGGCAGAACAAGATACGCAGTATTTT,CASSVDPAEQDTQYF,.,TRBV9,TRBJ2-3,.
TGTGCCAGCAAAGGTACGGGATCTTACCAGTTCTTC,CASKGTGSYQFF,.,TRBV12-1,TRBJ2-1,.
TGTGCCAGCAGCTTAGAGCGTATGGGGACGGCACACACAGATACGCAGTATTTT,CASSLERMGTAHTDTQYF,.,TRBV7-9,TRBJ2-3,.
TGTGCCAGCAGCTGGGAAGGAGGTATGAACACTGAAGCTTTCTTT,CASSWEGGMNTEAFF,once,TRBV5-4,TRBJ1-1,.
TGCAGCGTTGACGGGGGGACATATTATGGCTACACCTTC,CSVDGGTYYGYTF,.,TRBV29-1,TRBJ1-2,.
TGTGCCAGCAGCCCCCGGGACAACACCGGGGAGCTGTTTTTT,CASSPRDNTGELFF,few,TRBV4-2,TRBJ2-2,.
TGTGCCAGCAGCGTAGGGAACAATGAGCAGTTCTTC,CASSVGNNEQFF,.,TRBV9,TRBJ2-1,.
TGTGCCAGCAGTTCCACAGGGGAAGAGCAGTACTTC,CASSSTGEEQYF,.,TRBV6-5,TRBJ2-7,TRBD1
TGTGCCAGCAGTACCCAGAGGGCGGGGGAGCTGTTTTTT,CASSTQRAGELFF,.,TRBV6-6,TRBJ2-2,.
TGTGCCAGCAGTTCCGCTTGGGGCGGGGGGACAGATACGCAGTATTTT,CASSSAWGGGTDTQYF,.,TRBV28,TRBJ2-3,TRBD2
TGTGCCAGCACCCCTCTCGGGGGCGCACGATCACCCCTCCACTTT,CASTPLGGARSPLHF,.,TRBV27,TRBJ1-6,.
TGTGCCAGCAGTTACTCCAACGGAGGACCCAACTATGGCTACACCTTC,CASSYSNGGPNYGYTF,.,TRBV6-5,TRBJ1-2,.
TGTGCCAGCAGCACAGGGGGACAGGGGCCCCAGTTCTTC,CASSTGGQGPQFF,.,TRBV11-2,TRBJ2-1,TRBD1
TGCGCCAGCAGCCAAGACGGAGGGGACAATGAGCAGTTCTTC,CASSQDGGDNEQFF,.,TRBV4-3,TRBJ2-1,.
TGCGCCAGCAGCCAAGTGGTAGGTGGGAAACTGTTTTTT,CASSQVVGGKLFF,.,TRBV4-3,TRBJ1-4,.
TGCAGCGTCCCCCCCCAGGGTGAAGCTTTCTTT,CSVPPQGEAFF,.,TRBV29-1,TRBJ1-1,.
TGTGCCAGCAGCTTAGGTGGACAGTTATGGAGTGGCTACACCTTC,CASSLGGQLWSGYTF,once,TRBV7-9,TRBJ1-2,.
TGTGCCAGCAGCTTAGAAGCGTTAGTTCAAGAGACCCAGTACTTC,CASSLEALVQETQYF,.,TRBV7-6,TRBJ2-5,.
TGTGCCAGCGGGCTTATAGACGGCTACACCTTC,CASGLIDGYTF,.,TRBV6-9,TRBJ1-2,.
TGTGCCAGCTCACCAGTCTCACGCCCAAGCCGGTTCACAGATACGCAGTATTTT,CASSPVSRPSRFTDTQYF,.,TRBV18,TRBJ2-3,.
TGCAGCGTCCTAACAGGCAGCTTAGCCAAAAACATTCAGTACTTC,CSVLTGSLAKNIQYF,.,TRBV29-1,TRBJ2-4,.
TGTGCCAGCAGAGGGACAGGCTCCCCTGGAAACACCATATATTTT,CASRGTGSPGNTIYF,.,TRBV28,TRBJ1-3,TRBD1
TGTGCCAGTACTCCATCTCCGGGACAGAACTATGGCTACACCTTC,CASTPSPGQNYGYTF,.,TRBV19,TRBJ1-2,TRBD1
TGTGCCAGCAGCCGTCTGGACTCCTATAATTCACCCCTCCACTTT,CASSRLDSYNSPLHF,.,TRBV27,TRBJ1-6,.
TGTGCCAGCAGCTTGGGGACCATGGGGAACTATGGCTACACCTTC,CASSLGTMGNYGYTF,.,TRBV7-9,TRBJ1-2,.
TGTGCCAGCAGCTTAGTGAGGGACCCACGGCAAGAGACCCAGTACTTC,CASSLVRDPRQETQYF,.,TRBV7-6,TRBJ2-5,.
TGTGCCAGCAGCTTAGCGTTGGGAGCTGAAGCTTTCTTT,CASSLALGAEAFF,.,TRBV7-9,TRBJ1-1,.
TGTGCCAGCAGCTCCCGAACGGGACAGGGGAATCAGCCCCAGCATTTT,CASSSRTGQGNQPQHF,.,TRBV11-2,TRBJ1-5,TRBD1
TGTGCCAGCAGTTTCTCGCCCGGGACTACCAATCAGCCCCAGCATTTT,CASSFSPGTTNQPQHF,.,TRBV28,TRBJ1-5,.
TGTGCCAGCAGTTTATACCCCGGAGAGACCTATAATTCACCCCTCCACTTT,CASSLYPGETYNSPLHF,once,TRBV28,TRBJ1-6,.
TGCGCCAGCAGCTGGGGGACAGGTCCTGAAGCTTTCTTT,CASSWGTGPEAFF,once,TRBV5-1,TRBJ1-1,TRBD1
TGTGCCAGCAGTTTATCAGGGAACGGGAACACTGAAGCTTTCTTT,CASSLSGNGNTEAFF,few,TRBV6-1,TRBJ1-1,.
TGTGCCAGCAGCTCTGACGGGTACCTCACCGGGGAGCTGTTTTTT,CASSSDGYLTGELFF,.,TRBV7-9,TRBJ2-2,.
TGTGCCAGCAGCTCGCAGGGGGTGGGCCAGCCCCAGCATTTT,CASSSQGVGQPQHF,.,TRBV7-9,TRBJ1-5,TRBD1
TGTGCCAGCAGCTTGGGAGGGGACAGGAAAAAGAACTATGGCTACACCTTC,CASSLGGDRKKNYGYTF,.,TRBV5-4,TRBJ1-2,TRBD1
TGTGCCAGCGGAAATCCGCGGACGGAGGGCACTGAAGCTTTCTTT,CASGNPRTEGTEAFF,.,TRBV6-6,TRBJ1-1,.
TGTGCCAGCAGCCCTACAGGGCAAACTGAAGCTTTCTTT,CASSPTGQTEAFF,.,TRBV7-9,TRBJ1-1,.
TGTGCCAGCAGTCGCTCCGGGACAGGGGGCGAGCCCCAGCATTTT,CASSRSGTGGEPQHF,.,TRBV28,TRBJ1-5,TRBD1
TGTGCCGCGACAGGACAGGGGAAAAACATTCAGTACTTC,CAATGQGKNIQYF,.,TRBV7-9,TRBJ2-4,TRBD1
TGTGCCAGCAGTTACTCTGACAGTCCTTATAATTCACCCCTCCACTTT,CASSYSDSPYNSPLHF,.,TRBV6-5,TRBJ1-6,.
TGTGCCAGCAGTAACACCCGGGACAGGAGGAACTATGGCTACACCTTC,CASSNTRDRRNYGYTF,.,TRBV27,TRBJ1-2,TRBD1
TGCGCCAGCAGCCAAGATTCCCTAGCTCAAGGTATCTACAATGAGCAGTTCTTC,CASSQDSLAQGIYNEQFF,.,TRBV4-3,TRBJ2-1,.
TGTGCCAGCAGCACGCCGGCAGGGCTGTCTGGGGCCAACGTCCTGACTTTC,CASSTPAGLSGANVLTF,.,TRBV28,TRBJ2-6,.
TGTGCCAGCAGTTACTCGCTTCGGAAGGGAACAGATACGCAGTATTTT,CASSYSLRKGTDTQYF,.,TRBV6-5,TRBJ2-3,.
TGTGCCAGCAGCGTAGCCCTCGGGCTAGCGGACAGCACAGATACGCAGTATTTT,CASSVALGLADSTDTQYF,.,TRBV9,TRBJ2-3,TRBD2
TGCAGCGTTGAACTGGACGGTAACTATGGCTACACCTTC,CSVELDGNYGYTF,.,TRBV29-1,TRBJ1-2,.
TGCGCCAGCAGCCAATTAACAGGGAACACTGAAGCTTTCTTT,CASSQLTGNTEAFF,.,TRBV4-3,TRBJ1-1,.
TGTGCCAGTAGCCTCTCCCTTAATGAGCAGTTCTTC,CASSLSLNEQFF,.,TRBV19,TRBJ2-1,.
TGTGCCAGCAGTTTTTGGGCCCTTACGCAGTATTTT,CASSFWALTQYF,.,TRBV28,TRBJ2-3,.
TGCGCCAGCAGCCAAGAAACCGTGGCCGAAACAGCTTTCTTT,CASSQETVAETAFF,.,TRBV4-1,TRBJ1-1,.
TGCGCCAGCAGCCAAGAGTGGGTGACAGGGTACAATGAAAAACTGTTTTTT,CASSQEWVTGYNEKLFF,.,TRBV4-1,TRBJ1-4,TRBD1